What follows are 31 T cell receptor beta chains derived from one specimen sequenced in a study of T cell responses to AZD1222 COVID-19 vaccine. Measured with immunoSEQ multiplex PCR; TCRdb has only the in-frame clones, and not every one. The sample shows under 150,000 clones, around nine tenths of them seen only once. Sequencing used peripheral blood, obtained on day 0 of AZD1222 vaccination. All receptors derive from an adult in good health.

The rearrangement joins TRBV9 to TRBJ1-1; D remains unclear. This CDR3 has 14 residues. Looked up from germline, CDR1 is SGDLS and CDR2 is YYNGEE. Trimming stripped 0 bases from V and 1 base from J, with 7 bases between. Here the CDR3 DNA reads TGTGCCAGCAGCGTAGAGTCGGGGAACACTGAAGCTTTCTTT. This gives the protein CASSVESGNTEAFF.

CDR3 amino acids: CASSPRQISGWETQYF. In DNA, the CDR3 is TGTGCCAGCTCACCAAGACAGATCAGTGGTTGGGAGACCCAGTACTTC. The genes are TRBV18 and TRBJ2-5; possibly TRBD1 for D (5 bases). V was trimmed by 2 bases and J by 5 bases, leaving 18 bases between them. The CDR3 runs to 16 residues. The germline CDR1 and CDR2 sequences are KGHSH and LQKENI.

The rearrangement links TRBV24-1 to TRBJ2-3; 13 nucleotides agree with TRBD2. V lost 5 bases to trimming and J lost 2 bases; unmatched junction nucleotides: 3. Germline V CDR1 and CDR2: KGHDR, SFDVKD. CDR3 length: 16 residues. The CDR3 sequence: CATSGTSGRNTDTQYF. Here the CDR3 DNA reads TGTGCCACCAGTGGGACTAGCGGGAGAAACACAGATACGCAGTATTTT.

This chain links TRBV28 with TRBJ1-2; no definite D call. V dropped 5 bases and J dropped 8 bases, with 15 bases sitting between them. The germline gives CDR1 MDHEN, CDR2 SYDVKM. This CDR3 spans 13 amino acids. CDR3 in amino acids: CASSLNPIRGYTF. Here the CDR3 DNA reads TGTGCCAGCAGTCTCAATCCCATTCGGGGCTACACCTTC.

The rearrangement uses TRBV20-1 and TRBJ1-5; D is possibly TRBD1 (5 bases). V was pared by 3 bases and J by 5 bases, with 11 bases between. CDR1 and CDR2 from the germline V gene are DFQATT and SNEGSKA (reference sequence). This CDR3 comprises 13 residues. CDR3 loop: CSASPGDHQPQHF. In DNA, the CDR3 is TGCAGTGCTAGTCCGGGGGACCATCAGCCCCAGCATTTT.

The chain carries TRBV5-5 and TRBJ1-3, with unresolved D. Germline CDR1 reads SGHKS; CDR2 reads YYEKEE (reference sequence). CDR3 length: 15 residues. V dropped 2 bases and J dropped 2 bases, with 11 bases sitting between them. CDR3 bases: TGTGCCAGCAGCTTCTACAGTTTAACTGGAAACACCATATATTTT. The encoded protein is CASSFYSLTGNTIYF.

For the CDR3, the DNA is TGTGCCAGCAGCTTAGCCAGCGGGGGGGGCACCGGGGAGCTGTTTTTT. This encodes CASSLASGGGTGELFF. This chain links TRBV7-8 with TRBJ2-2, with 10 bases that match TRBD2. Per the germline V gene, CDR1 is SGHVS and CDR2 is FQNEAQ. J lost 4 bases, V lost 0 bases, and 2 bases had no gene match. The CDR3 is 16 amino acids.

There are a few counts of this clone. The chain employs TRBV12-5 and TRBJ2-7; D is unresolved. V lost 3 bases and J 2 bases, leaving 8 bases between the germline ends. Looked up from germline, CDR1 is LGHNT and CDR2 is FRNRAP. CDR3 length: 13 residues. The CDR3 spells CASGFRVTYEQYF. Written as DNA, the CDR3 is TGTGCTAGTGGTTTTAGAGTGACCTACGAGCAGTACTTC.

J is TRBJ1-2 and V is TRBV4-3, with 7 bases that match TRBD1. Germline CDR1 reads LGHNA; CDR2 reads YSLEER. V shed 0 bases, J shed 3 bases, and the junction held 13 bases outside the gene matches. This CDR3 comprises 18 residues. The CDR3 coding sequence is TGCGCCAGCAGCCAAGATGAGCGACAGGGAGGCTTTTACTATGGCTACACCTTC. It yields the protein CASSQDERQGGFYYGYTF.

This clone was counted once. The rearrangement uses TRBV3-1 (or the pseudogene TRBV3-2) and TRBJ1-5, with D perhaps TRBD1 (6 bases). Germline lookup yields CDR1 LGHDT and CDR2 YNNKEL (reference sequence). Trimming left V 2 bases short and J 7 bases short, with 12 bases between. The CDR3 runs to 14 residues. This CDR3 is CASSQTGINQPQHF. CDR3 coding DNA: TGTGCCAGCAGCCAAACAGGGATAAACCAGCCCCAGCATTTT.

V gene TRBV5-6 combines with J gene TRBJ1-1; no reliable D call. Germline assignment: CDR1 SGHDT and CDR2 YYEEEE. The CDR3 is 12 residues long. Trimming shortened V by 2 bases and J by 6 bases, and 8 bases separated the two germline ends. The CDR3 DNA is TGTGCCAGCAGCTTCCCCATTGCTGAAGCTTTCTTT. Amino acids: CASSFPIAEAFF.

The chain links TRBV5-4 to TRBJ1-1, with D possibly matching TRBD1 (6 bases). This CDR3 region has 14 residues. In germline, CDR1 is SGHNT, CDR2 YYREEE (reference sequence). V lost 0 bases to trimming and J lost 2 bases, with 8 bases between them. CDR3: CASSLAGANTEAFF. The CDR3, as DNA: TGTGCCAGCAGCTTGGCAGGGGCCAACACTGAAGCTTTCTTT. Filled out from reference TRBV5-4 and TRBJ1-1, the complete variable domain reads ETGVTQSPTHLIKTRGQQVTLRCSSQSGHNTVSWYQQALGQGPQFIFQYYREEENGRGNFPPRFSGLQFPNYSSELNVNALELDDSALYLCASSLAGANTEAFFGQGTRLTVV.

CDR3 sequence (DNA): TGCGCCAGCAGCCAAGAAAAGGAAGAGACAGGCCGAGAGACCCAGTACTTC. Its translation: CASSQEKEETGRETQYF. This chain joins TRBV4-1 and TRBJ2-5, with D possibly being TRBD1 (6 bases). V gave up 0 bases and J gave up 4 bases, with 18 bases separating them. From germline, CDR1 is MGHRA and CDR2 YSYEKL. There are 17 residues in the CDR3.

V usage is TRBV6-5 and J usage is TRBJ2-7; the match to TRBD1 covers 8 bases. From germline, CDR1 is MNHEY and CDR2 SVGAGI. The CDR3 loop spans 13 amino acids. The junction had 4 bases not matched to a gene; V was cut back by 6 bases and J by 3 bases. This chain's CDR3 is CASRTGQVYEQYF. CDR3 sequence (DNA): TGTGCCAGCAGAACGGGACAGGTCTACGAGCAGTACTTC.

This chain uses TRBV30 with TRBJ2-7; 8 bases match TRBD1. Germline trimming cut 5 bases from V and 6 bases from J; bases unmatched to any gene: 9. The CDR3 totals 13 residues. Germline V gives CDR1 GTSNPN, CDR2 SVGIG (reference sequence). DNA for the CDR3: TGTGCCTGGGACAGGGGAACGCTAATCGAGCAGTACTTC. Protein: CAWDRGTLIEQYF. The full variable domain, in which reference TRBV30 and TRBJ2-7 provide the parts outside the CDR3, is SQTIHQWPATLVQPVGSPLSLECTVEGTSNPNLYWYRQAAGRGLQLLFYSVGIGQISSEVPQNLSASRPQDRQFILSSKKLLLSDSGFYLCAWDRGTLIEQYFGPGTRLTVT.

This chain connects TRBV7-2 to TRBJ1-5, with TRBD1 as a possible D gene (5 bases). The CDR3 extends over 15 amino acids. Germline CDR1 and CDR2: SGHTA and FQGNSA. The V end was cut by 8 bases, the J end by 2 bases, with 16 bases between. CDR3 DNA sequence: TGTGCCAGCCGGGGGGATCTTGGGGGCAATCAGCCCCAGCATTTT. Protein product: CASRGDLGGNQPQHF.

The chain carries TRBV5-4 and TRBJ1-1; D is unclear. Germline CDR1 and CDR2: SGHNT and YYREEE (reference sequence). V lost 6 bases to trimming and J lost 1 base, with 10 bases between them. The CDR3 spans 13 residues. The CDR3 bases are TGTGCCAGCACCCGGACCGCGAACACTGAAGCTTTCTTT. Translating gives CASTRTANTEAFF.

The chain couples TRBV11-3 to TRBJ2-6; D possibly corresponds to TRBD1 (6 bases). This CDR3 has 15 residues. The V end lost 4 bases, the J end lost 0 bases, and 7 bases lay between the germline ends. In germline, CDR1 is SGHNT, CDR2 YENEEA. The CDR3 DNA reads as TGTGCCAGCAGCTCGGACAGCTCTGGGGCCAACGTCCTGACTTTC. Protein sequence: CASSSDSSGANVLTF.

This clone was seen just once. This chain connects TRBV12-5 to TRBJ2-2; 13 nucleotides agree with TRBD2. The CDR3 runs 15 residues. The germline gives CDR1 LGHNT, CDR2 FRNRAP. Trimming removed 7 bases from V and 3 bases from J; junction bases left unmatched: 2. CDR3 bases: TGTGCTAGTGCAGGACTAGCGGGAGACACCGGGGAGCTGTTTTTT. Translation: CASAGLAGDTGELFF. Combining the CDR3 with reference TRBV12-5 and TRBJ2-2 gives the whole variable domain DARVTQTPRHKVTEMGQEVTMRCQPILGHNTVFWYRQTMMQGLELLAYFRNRAPLDDSGMPKDRFSAEMPDATLATLKIQPSEPRDSAVYFCASAGLAGDTGELFFGEGSRLTVL.

The chain has TRBV7-3 and TRBJ2-5; D is unresolved. This CDR3 is 15 amino acids long. Germline CDR1 SGHTA, CDR2 FQGTGA. Trimming took 0 bases from V and 2 from J, leaving 10 bases between them. The CDR3 region has the DNA TGTGCCAGCAGCTTAACTCTGGGTAAACAAGAGACCCAGTACTTC. Residues: CASSLTLGKQETQYF.

V and J are TRBV18 and TRBJ2-5; D is perhaps TRBD1 (6 bases). This CDR3 has 15 amino acids. Germline CDR1 is KGHSH and CDR2 is LQKENI. Trimming removed 2 bases from V and 3 bases from J, with 13 bases in between. In nucleotides, the CDR3 is TGTGCCAGCTCACCATATACAGGGCGGGAAGAGACCCAGTACTTC. Its protein product is CASSPYTGREETQYF.

V usage is TRBV5-1 and J usage is TRBJ2-4, with D perhaps matching TRBD1 (6 bases). The CDR3 length is 19 residues. Per the germline V gene, CDR1 is SGHRS and CDR2 is YFSETQ. The ends were cut back, 0 bases at V and 9 bases at J, with 28 bases in the middle. The CDR3 is CASSLAGTNSIVGLSIQYF. DNA of the CDR3: TGCGCCAGCAGCTTGGCCGGGACAAATTCCATCGTGGGGTTAAGCATTCAGTACTTC.

This rearrangement joins TRBV9 to TRBJ2-7, with TRBD1 matching 11 bases. V shed 0 bases and J 2 bases; nucleotides not matched to a gene: 1. The CDR3 sequence is 15 residues long. The germline gives CDR1 SGDLS, CDR2 YYNGEE. The CDR3 DNA reads as TGTGCCAGCAGCGTAGCGGGACAGGGGGCCTACGAGCAGTACTTC. Encoded protein: CASSVAGQGAYEQYF.

The chain uses TRBV9 and TRBJ1-6; no reliable D call. V lost 0 bases, J lost 10 bases, and 14 bases lay in between. Looked up from germline, CDR1 is SGDLS and CDR2 is YYNGEE. This CDR3 is 15 amino acids long. The CDR3 DNA reads TGTGCCAGCAGCGTAGATGCCAGCTTATCCTCACCCCTCCACTTT. This sequence encodes CASSVDASLSSPLHF. Full variable domain (outside the CDR3, taken from reference TRBV9 and TRBJ1-6): DSGVTQTPKHLITATGQRVTLRCSPRSGDLSVYWYQQSLDQGLQFLIQYYNGEERAKGNILERFSAQQFPDLHSELNLSSLELGDSALYFCASSVDASLSSPLHFGNGTRLTVT.

The chain links TRBV5-6 to TRBJ2-7, with 7 bases that match TRBD2. Trimming took 4 bases from V and 6 from J; bases not matched to a gene: 10. This CDR3 region has 14 residues. Germline V lookup: CDR1 SGHDT, CDR2 YYEEEE. In nucleotides, the CDR3 is TGTGCCAGCAGCGGTGGACTAGAGCTCTCCGAGCAGTACTTC. Its translation is CASSGGLELSEQYF.

The genes are TRBV6-2 or TRBV6-3 and TRBJ2-3; D is unresolved. The CDR3 consists of 13 residues. Germline loops: CDR1 MNHEY, CDR2 SVGEGT. V dropped 7 bases and J dropped 1 base, with 9 bases sitting between them. This CDR3 is CASTPLGTDTQYF. The DNA of the CDR3 is TGTGCCAGCACCCCCTTGGGCACAGATACGCAGTATTTT.

In its sample, this clone was seen once. The rearrangement links TRBV5-5 to TRBJ2-1; TRBD1 agrees at 8 bases. This CDR3 spans 15 amino acids. The germline V gene has CDR1 SGHKS and CDR2 YYEKEE (reference sequence). Trimming cost V 2 bases and J 6 bases; bases outside gene matches: 7. The CDR3 sequence: CASSLTGTGTNEQFF. The DNA for the CDR3 is TGTGCCAGCAGCTTAACCGGGACAGGAACCAATGAGCAGTTCTTC.

This clone has only one observation. The DNA of the CDR3 is TGTGCCAGTAGAGATGAGGGACGGGGATATGGCTACACCTTC. Translating gives CASRDEGRGYGYTF. The chain is built from TRBV19 and TRBJ1-2, with a tentative D call TRBD1 (5 bases). Trimming cost V 6 bases and J 5 bases, with 16 bases left between them. The CDR3 loop spans 14 amino acids. The germline gives CDR1 LNHDA, CDR2 SQIVND (reference sequence). The whole variable domain, remainder taken from reference TRBV19 and TRBJ1-2, is DGGITQSPKYLFRKEGQNVTLSCEQNLNHDAMYWYRQDPGQGLRLIYYSQIVNDFQKGDIAEGYSVSREKKESFPLTVTSAQKNPTAFYLCASRDEGRGYGYTFGSGTRLTVV.

V usage is TRBV4-3 and J usage is TRBJ1-4; TRBD1 is a possible D gene (5 bases). Trimming left V 0 bases short and J 5 bases short, with 10 bases between. CDR3 length equals 15 residues. The germline V gene encodes CDR1 LGHNA and CDR2 YSLEER. DNA for the CDR3: TGCGCCAGCAGCCAAGATCCCCAGGGAAATGAAAAACTGTTTTTT. It is translated as CASSQDPQGNEKLFF.

The chain carries TRBV19 and TRBJ2-3; the D gene is possibly TRBD1 (6 bases). This CDR3 is built from 12 residues. Germline assignment: CDR1 LNHDA and CDR2 SQIVND (reference sequence). Trimming pared 11 bases from V and 15 bases from J, leaving 24 bases between. CDR3 DNA: TGTGCCGCCTTCTCTCCCAGGGGCCAAGGTTATTTT. The encoded protein is CAAFSPRGQGYF.

This rearrangement joins TRBV12-2 to TRBJ2-3. TRBV12-2 is noted as a pseudogene. CDR3 length: 16 amino acids. The CDR3 DNA sequence: TGTGCAAGTCGCTTAAAGTTGGTTAGACGCACAGATACGCAGTATTTT. Translating it yields CASRLKLVRRTDTQYF.